This T cell receptor beta chain comes out of a study of neurological immune-mediated disorders. This clonotype was detected ten times or more. The CDR3 consists of 16 residues. Looked up from germline, CDR1 is SGHRS and CDR2 is YFSETQ. V lost 3 bases to trimming and J lost 6 bases; unmatched junction nucleotides: 9. TCRdb passed the 5' RACE reads through MiXCR, listing each CDR3 protein once. The profile shows tens of thousands of distinct CDR3 sequences, 2.5% of them singletons. The chain has TRBV5-1 and TRBJ2-2; 9 bases line up with TRBD1. The sample was PBMCs. The TCR comes from a woman in her forties or fifties with multiple sclerosis. CDR3 residues: CASSSGTGFLSGELFF. For the CDR3, the DNA is TGCGCCAGCAGCTCCGGGACAGGGTTTTTATCCGGGGAGCTGTTTTTT. Using reference TRBV5-1 and TRBJ2-2 for the parts outside the CDR3, the full variable domain is KAGVTQTPRYLIKTRGQQVTLSCSPISGHRSVSWYQQTPGQGLQFLFEYFSETQRNKGNFPGRFSGRQFSNSRSEMNVSTLELGDSALYLCASSSGTGFLSGELFFGEGSRLTVL.